A selection of T cell receptor beta chains follows, all from one sample in a study of chemoradiotherapy in HPV16-positive cancers. Libraries were prepared by immunoSEQ multiplex PCR; TCRdb keeps only in-frame clonotypes and omits some of them. The sample includes approximately 11,000 clones, under 80% of them seen just once. The sample was taken from a patient who underwent chemoradiotherapy. Every receptor here comes from a human donor with HPV-associated anogenital cancer. Each CDR3 is given with its conserved first and last residue. A D gene is named only where the DNA matches it firmly. Part of the rows lack a size; the others show once, few, many or a class for expanded clones.

d_gene,v_gene,abundance,j_gene,CDR3aa,CDR3nt
NA,TRBV30,NA,TRBJ1-1,CAWSRRPEVTEAFF,TGTGCCTGGAGTCGTAGACCCGAAGTCACTGAAGCTTTCTTT
TRBD1,TRBV30,NA,TRBJ2-7,CAWRGRGRGHYEQYF,TGTGCCTGGAGGGGTAGGGGCAGGGGGCACTACGAGCAGTACTTC
NA,TRBV5-4,once,TRBJ2-5,CASSSAPLAEETQYF,TGTGCCAGCAGCTCGGCCCCCCTAGCAGAAGAGACCCAGTACTTC
NA,TRBV5-5,NA,TRBJ1-1,CASSSNRSLNTEAFF,TGTGCCAGCAGCTCAAACAGGAGCCTGAACACTGAAGCTTTCTTT
TRBD1,TRBV29-1,NA,TRBJ2-7,CSVGQGSYEQYF,TGCAGCGTTGGACAGGGGTCCTACGAGCAGTACTTC
NA,TRBV6-5,NA,TRBJ2-5,CASSYSGTSYQETQYF,TGTGCCAGCAGCTACTCTGGGACTTCGTACCAAGAGACCCAGTACTTC
NA,TRBV4-1,NA,TRBJ1-5,CASSQIRDPSGNQPQHF,TGCGCCAGCAGCCAGATCCGGGACCCCTCCGGCAATCAGCCCCAGCATTTT
NA,TRBV7-6,once,TRBJ1-1,CASSLAEGTEAFF,TGTGCCAGCAGCTTAGCAGAAGGGACTGAAGCTTTCTTT
TRBD2,TRBV9,NA,TRBJ2-3,CASSVALAGGVGSTDTQYF,TGTGCCAGCAGCGTAGCTCTAGCGGGGGGGGTTGGGTCAACAGATACGCAGTATTTT
TRBD1,TRBV7-7,NA,TRBJ2-1,CASSYDRGNEQFF,TGTGCCAGCAGTTATGACAGGGGTAATGAGCAGTTCTTC
TRBD1,TRBV6-5,NA,TRBJ1-4,CASRRGRDRYEKLFF,TGTGCCAGCAGGAGGGGCCGGGACAGATATGAAAAACTGTTTTTT
TRBD2,TRBV7-2,NA,TRBJ2-5,CASTPGGYETQYF,TGTGCCAGCACCCCGGGGGGTTACGAGACCCAGTACTTC
NA,TRBV6-1,NA,TRBJ2-3,CASSEVGQYTDTQYF,TGTGCCAGCAGTGAAGTTGGACAGTACACAGATACGCAGTATTTT
NA,TRBV14,NA,TRBJ2-7,CASSRTGGSEQYF,TGTGCCAGCAGCAGAACCGGTGGTTCCGAGCAGTACTTC
NA,TRBV19,NA,TRBJ1-2,CASSKRSRADYGYTF,TGTGCCAGTAGTAAGAGGAGCAGGGCCGACTATGGCTACACCTTC
NA,TRBV28,once,TRBJ2-1,CASNKGPGGANEQFF,TGTGCCAGCAACAAGGGACCAGGAGGGGCCAATGAGCAGTTCTTC
NA,TRBV18,NA,TRBJ2-3,CASSPGVNTDTQYF,TGTGCCAGCTCCCCCGGAGTTAACACAGATACGCAGTATTTT
TRBD1,TRBV5-1,NA,TRBJ2-3,CASSAPGQQTDTQYF,TGCGCCAGCAGCGCACCGGGACAGCAGACAGATACGCAGTATTTT
NA,TRBV6-4,NA,TRBJ1-2,CASSDPGGKAGQKTYGYTF,TGTGCCAGCAGTGACCCCGGGGGGAAGGCAGGCCAGAAAACCTATGGCTACACCTTC
NA,TRBV11-2,NA,TRBJ2-5,CASSSPGHELKTQYF,TGTGCCAGCAGCTCCCCGGGGCACGAATTAAAGACCCAGTACTTC
NA,TRBV9,NA,TRBJ2-2,CASSVGSTGELFF,TGTGCCAGCAGCGTAGGGTCGACCGGGGAGCTGTTTTTT
NA,TRBV30,NA,TRBJ2-7,CAWSVPMLKQYF,TGTGCCTGGAGTGTACCTATGTTGAAGCAGTACTTC
TRBD1,TRBV28,NA,TRBJ2-7,CASSSWDRGDEQYF,TGTGCCAGCAGTTCCTGGGACAGGGGGGACGAGCAGTACTTC
TRBD2,TRBV10-3,NA,TRBJ2-2,CATLAGPNTGELFF,TGTGCCACCCTAGCGGGGCCGAACACCGGGGAGCTGTTTTTT
NA,TRBV28,few,TRBJ2-5,CASGTQSPETQYF,TGTGCCAGCGGAACCCAGTCCCCAGAGACCCAGTACTTC